This entry lists 3 T cell receptor beta chains sequenced from one sample in a study of control samples from healthy donors and cancer patients. Sequencing used immunoSEQ multiplex PCR; TCRdb keeps in-frame clones, though not all of them. The table includes about 92,000 clones, roughly 86% detected once. What was sequenced was blood. The receptors were gathered from a woman aged 55-70 years in good health.

The V call is TRBV7-2, the J call TRBJ1-1, with unresolved D. Germline CDR1 reads SGHTA; CDR2 reads FQGNSA. V was pared by 2 bases and J by 4 bases, with 8 bases between. The CDR3 consists of 13 residues. CDR3 nucleotides: TGTGCCAGCAGCTTAAGTTGGGCCACTGAAGCTTTCTTT. It is translated as CASSLSWATEAFF.

This chain connects TRBV19 to TRBJ2-7, with D uncertain. This CDR3 comprises 13 residues. Trimming cost V 5 bases and J 5 bases, with 13 bases left between them. Looked up from germline, CDR1 is LNHDA and CDR2 is SQIVND (reference sequence). The CDR3 bases are TGTGCCAGTAGTGAGGCAGGTAAAAACGAGCAGTACTTC. Amino acids: CASSEAGKNEQYF. The full variable domain, rest sourced from reference TRBV19 and TRBJ2-7, is DGGITQSPKYLFRKEGQNVTLSCEQNLNHDAMYWYRQDPGQGLRLIYYSQIVNDFQKGDIAEGYSVSREKKESFPLTVTSAQKNPTAFYLCASSEAGKNEQYFGPGTRLTVT.

The chain carries TRBV29-1 and TRBJ2-7, with D perhaps assigned TRBD1 or TRBD2 (5 bases each). The CDR3 spans 11 residues. V was trimmed by 6 bases and J by 2 bases, leaving 8 bases between them. Germline V CDR1 and CDR2: SQVTM, ANQGSEA. CDR3 protein: CSVGTTYEQYF. CDR3 coding DNA: TGCAGCGTGGGGACCACCTACGAGCAGTACTTC.